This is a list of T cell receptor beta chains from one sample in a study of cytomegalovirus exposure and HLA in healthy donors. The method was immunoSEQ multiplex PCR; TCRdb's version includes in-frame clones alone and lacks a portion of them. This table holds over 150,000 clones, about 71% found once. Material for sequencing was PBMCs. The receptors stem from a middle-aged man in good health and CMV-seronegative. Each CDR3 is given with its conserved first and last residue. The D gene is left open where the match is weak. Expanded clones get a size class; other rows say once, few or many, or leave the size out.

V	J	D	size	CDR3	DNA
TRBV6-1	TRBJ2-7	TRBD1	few	CASRDDRARYEQYF	TGTGCCAGCAGAGATGACAGGGCTAGATACGAGCAGTACTTC
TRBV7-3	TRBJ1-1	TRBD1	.	CASSLTGPGTEAFF	TGTGCCAGCAGCTTGACAGGGCCGGGCACTGAAGCTTTCTTT
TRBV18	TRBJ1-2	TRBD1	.	CASSLSGQGYYGYTF	TGTGCCAGCTCCTTATCGGGACAGGGGTACTATGGCTACACCTTC
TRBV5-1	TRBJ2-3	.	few	CASSLTGSADTQYF	TGCGCCAGCAGCTTGACAGGGTCGGCAGATACGCAGTATTTT
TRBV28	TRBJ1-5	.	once	CASSHGTVSNQPQHF	TGTGCCAGCAGTCATGGGACTGTAAGCAATCAGCCCCAGCATTTT
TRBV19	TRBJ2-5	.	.	CASSIGGEGETQYF	TGTGCCAGTAGTATCGGCGGGGAAGGAGAGACCCAGTACTTC
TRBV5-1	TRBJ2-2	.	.	CASSSLPGNTGELFF	TGCGCCAGCAGCTCGCTACCTGGGAACACCGGGGAGCTGTTTTTT
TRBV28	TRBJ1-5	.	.	CASSLMRNQPQHF	TGTGCCAGCAGTTTAATGAGAAATCAGCCCCAGCATTTT
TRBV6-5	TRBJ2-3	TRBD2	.	CASSRTRGVADTQYF	TGTGCCAGCAGCCGAACTCGGGGGGTCGCAGATACGCAGTATTTT
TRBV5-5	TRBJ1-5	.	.	CASSLEGWGNQPQHF	TGTGCCAGCAGCTTGGAGGGGTGGGGAAACCAGCCCCAGCATTTT
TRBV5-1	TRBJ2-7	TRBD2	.	CASSFGGGVGEQYF	TGCGCCAGCAGCTTCGGGGGGGGCGTTGGTGAGCAGTACTTC
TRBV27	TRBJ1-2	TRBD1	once	CASSLSGTGVGYTF	TGTGCCAGCAGTTTATCGGGGACAGGGGTTGGCTACACCTTC
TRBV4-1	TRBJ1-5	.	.	CASSQDGQFNQPQHF	TGCGCCAGCAGCCAAGATGGACAGTTTAATCAGCCCCAGCATTTT
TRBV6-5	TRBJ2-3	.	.	CASSYSSRPHTDTQYF	TGTGCCAGCAGTTACTCGAGTCGTCCTCACACAGATACGCAGTATTTT
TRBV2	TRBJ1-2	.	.	CASSRTDRSNYGYTF	TGTGCCAGCTCCCGGACGGACAGAAGTAACTATGGCTACACCTTC
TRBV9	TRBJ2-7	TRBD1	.	CASSVTGTGLYEQYF	TGTGCCAGCAGCGTAACCGGGACAGGCCTCTACGAGCAGTACTTC
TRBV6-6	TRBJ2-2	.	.	CASNLASGELFF	TGTGCCAGCAACCTCGCGTCCGGGGAGCTGTTTTTT
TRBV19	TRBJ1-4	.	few	CASSIRGDEKLFF	TGTGCCAGTAGTATCCGGGGTGATGAAAAACTGTTTTTT
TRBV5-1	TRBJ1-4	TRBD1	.	CASSLGEQGNIANEKLFF	TGCGCCAGCAGCTTGGGGGAACAGGGGAATATTGCTAATGAAAAACTGTTTTTT
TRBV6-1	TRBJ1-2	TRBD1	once	CASSAGGPYGYTF	TGTGCCAGCAGCGCAGGGGGACCCTATGGCTACACCTTC
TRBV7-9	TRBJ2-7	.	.	CASSPRQSSYEQYF	TGTGCCAGCAGCCCCAGACAGAGCTCCTACGAGCAGTACTTC
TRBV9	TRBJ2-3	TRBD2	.	CASSTGTSGVAKGTDTQYF	TGTGCCAGCAGCACCGGGACTAGCGGGGTCGCCAAGGGAACAGATACGCAGTATTTT
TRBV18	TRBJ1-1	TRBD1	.	CASSPPGQTEAFF	TGTGCCAGCTCACCACCGGGACAGACCGAAGCTTTCTTT
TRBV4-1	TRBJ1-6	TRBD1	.	CASRGQSRVKNSPLHF	TGCGCCAGCAGGGGACAGTCAAGGGTTAAGAATTCACCCCTCCACTTT
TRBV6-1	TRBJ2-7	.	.	CASRSTLGSYEQYF	TGTGCCAGCAGATCTACCTTGGGGAGCTACGAGCAGTACTTC
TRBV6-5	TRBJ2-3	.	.	CASRFTTSTDTQYF	TGTGCCAGCAGGTTTACGACAAGCACAGATACGCAGTATTTT
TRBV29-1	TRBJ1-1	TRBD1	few	CSIFTGTGGTEAFF	TGCAGCATTTTCACCGGGACAGGGGGGACTGAAGCTTTCTTT
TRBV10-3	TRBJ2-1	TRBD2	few	CAASSGGNNEQFF	TGTGCCGCCTCTAGCGGGGGGAACAATGAGCAGTTCTTC
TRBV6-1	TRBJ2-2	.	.	CASSTRSGELFF	TGTGCCAGCAGTACGCGATCCGGGGAGCTGTTTTTT
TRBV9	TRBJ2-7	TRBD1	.	CASSIDRGLSYEQYF	TGTGCCAGCAGCATAGACAGGGGGCTCTCCTACGAGCAGTACTTC
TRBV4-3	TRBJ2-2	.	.	CASSQERTGELFF	TGCGCCAGCAGCCAAGAGAGGACCGGGGAGCTGTTTTTT
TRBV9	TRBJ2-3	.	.	CASSLAMGPDTQYF	TGTGCCAGCAGCCTAGCTATGGGGCCAGATACGCAGTATTTT
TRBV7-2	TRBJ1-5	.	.	CASSSDSTQPQHF	TGTGCCAGCAGCTCGGACAGTACCCAGCCCCAGCATTTT
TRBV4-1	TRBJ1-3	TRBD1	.	CASSHGTGVENTIYF	TGCGCCAGCAGCCACGGGACAGGGGTAGAAAACACCATATATTTT
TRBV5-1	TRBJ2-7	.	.	CASSQTESWTGSYEQYF	TGCGCCAGCAGCCAGACGGAGTCCTGGACGGGGTCCTACGAGCAGTACTTC
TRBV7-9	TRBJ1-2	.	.	CASSLSGGHGYTF	TGTGCCAGCAGCTTATCGGGAGGCCATGGCTACACCTTC
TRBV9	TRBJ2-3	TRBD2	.	CASSGSGGAQYF	TGTGCCAGCAGCGGGAGCGGGGGGGCGCAGTATTTT
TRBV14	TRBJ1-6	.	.	CASSQDGATSSYNSPLHF	TGTGCCAGCAGCCAAGATGGGGCGACGAGCTCCTATAATTCACCCCTCCACTTT
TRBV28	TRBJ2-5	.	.	CASSSQETQYF	TGTGCCAGCAGTTCTCAAGAGACCCAGTACTTC
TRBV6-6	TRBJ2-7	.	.	CASHEGQISYEQYF	TGTGCCAGCCACGAAGGACAGATATCCTACGAGCAGTACTTC
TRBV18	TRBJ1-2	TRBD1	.	CASSPDRGTGYTF	TGTGCCAGCTCACCGGACAGGGGAACTGGCTACACCTTC
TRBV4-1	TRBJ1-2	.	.	CASSQGKGANYGYTF	TGCGCCAGCAGCCAAGGGAAGGGAGCTAACTATGGCTACACCTTC
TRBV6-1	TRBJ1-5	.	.	CASSPQDNQPQHF	TGTGCCAGCAGTCCACAGGATAATCAGCCCCAGCATTTT
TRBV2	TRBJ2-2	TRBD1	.	CASSELGTGRTGELFF	TGTGCCAGCAGTGAACTTGGGACAGGGAGGACCGGGGAGCTGTTTTTT
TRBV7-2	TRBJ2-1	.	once	CASSPSAGSYNEQFF	TGTGCCAGCAGCCCCTCGGCGGGGAGCTACAATGAGCAGTTCTTC
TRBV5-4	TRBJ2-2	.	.	CASSSRGGTGELFF	TGTGCCAGCAGCTCGAGGGGGGGCACCGGGGAGCTGTTTTTT
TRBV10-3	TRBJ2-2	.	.	CAISVPGVGELFF	TGTGCCATCAGTGTGCCCGGGGTCGGGGAGCTGTTTTTT
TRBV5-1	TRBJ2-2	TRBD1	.	CASSLPGQGLEELFF	TGCGCCAGCAGCTTACCTGGACAGGGGTTAGAGGAGCTGTTTTTT
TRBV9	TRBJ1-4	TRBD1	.	CASSRTGGGEKLFF	TGTGCCAGCAGCCGGACAGGGGGCGGTGAAAAACTGTTTTTT
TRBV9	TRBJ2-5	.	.	CASSAYQETQYF	TGTGCCAGCAGCGCTTACCAAGAGACCCAGTACTTC
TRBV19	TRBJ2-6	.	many	CASKGTSGANVLTF	TGTGCCAGTAAAGGGACATCTGGGGCCAACGTCCTGACTTTC
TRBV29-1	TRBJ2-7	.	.	CSVGSGSGAEQYF	TGCAGCGTTGGATCCGGGTCTGGGGCCGAGCAGTACTTC
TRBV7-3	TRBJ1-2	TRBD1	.	CASSPRRTGYGYTF	TGTGCCAGCAGCCCAAGACGGACAGGCTATGGCTACACCTTC
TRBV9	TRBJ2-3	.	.	CASSVGGRGTDTQYF	TGTGCCAGCAGCGTAGGGGGGCGCGGGACAGATACGCAGTATTTT
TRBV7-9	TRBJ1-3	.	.	CASSTRQGSSGNTIYF	TGTGCCAGCAGCACCCGACAAGGAAGCTCTGGAAACACCATATATTTT
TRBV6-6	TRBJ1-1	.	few	CASSYSNRANTEAFF	TGTGCCAGCAGTTACTCAAACAGGGCGAACACTGAAGCTTTCTTT
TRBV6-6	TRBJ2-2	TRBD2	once	CASRASGGGELFF	TGTGCCAGCAGGGCTAGCGGCGGCGGGGAGCTGTTTTTT
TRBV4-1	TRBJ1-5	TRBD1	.	CASTPRPLAGTGDSNQPQHF	TGCGCCAGCACCCCGAGGCCGCTAGCCGGGACAGGCGATAGCAATCAGCCCCAGCATTTT